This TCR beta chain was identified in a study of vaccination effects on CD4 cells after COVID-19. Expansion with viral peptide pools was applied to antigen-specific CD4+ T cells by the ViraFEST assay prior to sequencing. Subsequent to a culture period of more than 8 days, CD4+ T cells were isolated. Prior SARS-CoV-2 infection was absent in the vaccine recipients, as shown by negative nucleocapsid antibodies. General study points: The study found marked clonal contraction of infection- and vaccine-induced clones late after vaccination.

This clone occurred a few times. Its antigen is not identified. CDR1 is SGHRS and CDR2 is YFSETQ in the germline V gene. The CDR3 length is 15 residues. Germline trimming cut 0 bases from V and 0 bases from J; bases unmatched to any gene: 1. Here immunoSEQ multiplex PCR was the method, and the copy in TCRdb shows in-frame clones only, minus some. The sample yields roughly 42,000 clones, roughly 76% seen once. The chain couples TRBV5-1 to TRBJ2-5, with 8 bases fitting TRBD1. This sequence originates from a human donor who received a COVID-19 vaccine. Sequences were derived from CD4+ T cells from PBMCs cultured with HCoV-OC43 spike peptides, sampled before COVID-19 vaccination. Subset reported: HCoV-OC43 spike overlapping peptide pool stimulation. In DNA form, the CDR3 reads TGCGCCAGCAGCTTGGAGGGACAGGACCAAGAGACCCAGTACTTC. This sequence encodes CASSLEGQDQETQYF.